This T cell receptor beta chain was documented in a study of HIV-infected children after antiretroviral therapy interruption. The V and J ends lost 4 bases and 4 bases respectively, with 8 bases between them. The length of the CDR3 is 13 residues. Germline CDR1 and CDR2: MNHEY and SVGAGI. The sample's treatment: PENTA 11 planned treatment interruption arm or continuous ART arm. The TCR library was built from RNA with a 3' RACE protocol and unique molecular identifiers. MiXCR, run by TCRdb on the 3' RACE reads, gives a single entry per CDR3 protein. This table has approximately 16,000 distinct CDR3 sequences, 3% to 4% appearing once. This clonotype was recorded many times.

The J gene is TRBJ2-1, the V gene TRBV6-5; D remains ambiguous. Specimen: CD45RO+ CD8+ T cells from PBMCs, pooled from several time points, collected from a donor given antiretroviral therapy, either interrupted or continuous. The sample's subset: memory CD8+ CD45RO+ CD45RA- T cells. The clonotype originates from a pool of human donors with HIV. This CDR3 is CASSSRVYNEQFF. CDR3 sequence (DNA): TGTGCCAGCAGTTCACGGGTGTACAATGAGCAGTTCTTC.